This TCR beta chain was identified in a study of T cell changes during pregnancy in multiple sclerosis. The CDR3 sequence is 12 residues long. Germline-derived CDR1 and CDR2 are MDHEN and SYDVKM. Measured with immunoSEQ multiplex PCR; TCRdb has only the in-frame clones, and not every one. Altogether approximately 99,000 clones are present, 75% to 95% being singletons, with the ten largest covering approximately 0.76%. This clonotype was sampled from a female donor in good health, enrolled as a control in a pregnancy study. The chain links TRBV28 to TRBJ1-5, with a possible D match to TRBD1 (6 bases). Material: peripheral blood, obtained in the second trimester of pregnancy. The CDR3 loop reads CVSRGGGQPQHF. CDR3 nucleotides: TGTGTTAGCAGGGGAGGCGGTCAGCCCCAGCATTTT.